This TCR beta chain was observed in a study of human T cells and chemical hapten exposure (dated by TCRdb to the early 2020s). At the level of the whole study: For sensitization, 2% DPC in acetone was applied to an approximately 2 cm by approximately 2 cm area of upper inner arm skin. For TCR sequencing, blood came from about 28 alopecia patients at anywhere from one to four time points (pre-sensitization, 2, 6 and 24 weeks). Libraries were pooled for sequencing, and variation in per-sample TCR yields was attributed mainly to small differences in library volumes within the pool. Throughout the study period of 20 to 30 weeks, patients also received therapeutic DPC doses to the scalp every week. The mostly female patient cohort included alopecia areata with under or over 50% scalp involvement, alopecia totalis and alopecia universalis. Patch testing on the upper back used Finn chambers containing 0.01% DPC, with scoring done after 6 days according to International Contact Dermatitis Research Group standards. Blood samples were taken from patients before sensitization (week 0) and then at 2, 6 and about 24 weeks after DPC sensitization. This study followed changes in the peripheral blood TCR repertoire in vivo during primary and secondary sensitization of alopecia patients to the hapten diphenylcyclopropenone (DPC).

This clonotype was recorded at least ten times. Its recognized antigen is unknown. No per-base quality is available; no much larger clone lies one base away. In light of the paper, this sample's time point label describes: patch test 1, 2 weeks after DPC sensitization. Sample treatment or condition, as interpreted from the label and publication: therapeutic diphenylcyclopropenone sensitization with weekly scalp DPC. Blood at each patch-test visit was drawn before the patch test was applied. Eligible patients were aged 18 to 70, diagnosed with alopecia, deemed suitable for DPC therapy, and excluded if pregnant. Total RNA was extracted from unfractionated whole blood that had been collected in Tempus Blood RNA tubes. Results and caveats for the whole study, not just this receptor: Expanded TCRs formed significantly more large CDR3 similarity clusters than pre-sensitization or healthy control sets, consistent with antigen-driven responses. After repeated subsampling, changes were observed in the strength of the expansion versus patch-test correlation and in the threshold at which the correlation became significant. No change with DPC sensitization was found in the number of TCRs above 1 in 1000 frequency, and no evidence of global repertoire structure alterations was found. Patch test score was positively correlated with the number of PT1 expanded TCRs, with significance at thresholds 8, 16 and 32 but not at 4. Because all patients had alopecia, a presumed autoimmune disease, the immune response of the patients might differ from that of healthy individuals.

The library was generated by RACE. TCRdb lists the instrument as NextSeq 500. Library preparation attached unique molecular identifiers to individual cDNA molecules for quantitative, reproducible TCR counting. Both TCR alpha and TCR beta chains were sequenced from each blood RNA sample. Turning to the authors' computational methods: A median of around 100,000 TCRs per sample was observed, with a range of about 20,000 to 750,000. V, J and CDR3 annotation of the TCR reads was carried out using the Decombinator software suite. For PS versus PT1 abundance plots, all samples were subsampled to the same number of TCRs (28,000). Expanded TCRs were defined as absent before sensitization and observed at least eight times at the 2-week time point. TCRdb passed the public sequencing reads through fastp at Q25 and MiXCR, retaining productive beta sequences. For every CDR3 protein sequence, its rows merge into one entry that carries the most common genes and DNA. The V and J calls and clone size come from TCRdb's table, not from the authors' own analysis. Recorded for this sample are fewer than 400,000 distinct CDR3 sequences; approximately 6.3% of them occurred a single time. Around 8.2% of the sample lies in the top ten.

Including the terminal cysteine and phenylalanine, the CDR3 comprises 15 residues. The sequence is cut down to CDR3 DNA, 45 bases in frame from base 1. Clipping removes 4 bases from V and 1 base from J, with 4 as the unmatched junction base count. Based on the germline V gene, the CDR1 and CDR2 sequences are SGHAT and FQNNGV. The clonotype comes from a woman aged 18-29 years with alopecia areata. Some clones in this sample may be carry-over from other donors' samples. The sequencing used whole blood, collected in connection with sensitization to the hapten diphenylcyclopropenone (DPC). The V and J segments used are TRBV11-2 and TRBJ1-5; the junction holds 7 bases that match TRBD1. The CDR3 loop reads CASSSQGGSNQPQHF. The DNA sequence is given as TGTGCCAGCAGCTCTCAGGGGGGAAGCAATCAGCCCCAGCATTTT.